This passage covers 7 T cell receptor beta chains from one sample sequenced in a study of T cell responses to AZD1222 COVID-19 vaccine. Produced via immunoSEQ multiplex PCR; TCRdb's table is partial and in-frame only. This table holds under 95,000 clones, 88% found once. The sequenced sample was peripheral blood, obtained on day 0 of AZD1222 vaccination. The receptors shown here come from an adult in good health.

The V gene is TRBV5-1, the J gene TRBJ1-2; 10 bases map to TRBD1. Germline CDR1 is SGHRS and CDR2 is YFSETQ. With V trimmed by 0 bases and J by 7 bases, 3 bases remained unmatched. The CDR3 covers 14 residues. The CDR3 nucleotides are TGCGCCAGCAGCTTGGGGGGACAGGGGCTTGGCTACACCTTC. It translates to CASSLGGQGLGYTF.

The chain carries TRBV5-1 and TRBJ1-2; D not resolved. Germline V gene data show CDR1 as SGHRS and CDR2 as YFSETQ. V gave up 4 bases and J gave up 8 bases, with 18 bases separating them. CDR3 length equals 14 residues. CDR3 nucleotide sequence: TGCGCCAGCAGCATGGACGGCCGAGGGCCGGGCTACACCTTC. Encoded protein: CASSMDGRGPGYTF.

DNA of the CDR3: TGTGCCAGCAGCTCGCAGGGTATGAATGAGCAGTTCTTC. Protein product: CASSSQGMNEQFF. J is TRBJ2-1 and V is TRBV7-9; tentatively, D is TRBD1 (5 bases). The germline V gene encodes CDR1 SEHNR and CDR2 FQNEAQ (reference sequence). Trimming left V 4 bases short and J 7 bases short, with 11 bases between. The CDR3 consists of 13 residues.

The CDR3 bases are TGTGCCAGCACCCCCGTTTCGCACCTTAACTATGGCTACACCTTC. Its translation: CASTPVSHLNYGYTF. The chain joins TRBV7-9 to TRBJ1-2, with D hard to call. The CDR3 contains 15 residues. V dropped 7 bases and J dropped 1 base, with 16 bases sitting between them. The germline CDR1 and CDR2 sequences are SEHNR and FQNEAQ (reference sequence). The full variable domain, its missing parts supplied by reference TRBV7-9 and TRBJ1-2, is DTGVSQNPRHKITKRGQNVTFRCDPISEHNRLYWYRQTLGQGPEFLTYFQNEAQLEKSRLLSDRFSAERPKGSFSTLEIQRTEQGDSAMYLCASTPVSHLNYGYTFGSGTRLTVV.

This clone showed up just once. The chain joins TRBV27 to TRBJ2-2; 10 bases map to TRBD1. V lost 5 bases to trimming and J lost 8 bases; unmatched junction nucleotides: 5. CDR3 size: 14 residues. Germline loops: CDR1 MNHEY, CDR2 SMNVEV (reference sequence). The CDR3 DNA is TGTGCCAGCAGTGCGGGACAGGGGATAGGGGAGCTGTTTTTT. It encodes CASSAGQGIGELFF.

The chain couples TRBV2 to TRBJ1-5, with TRBD1 matching over 9 bases. The V segment lost 4 bases and the J segment 2 bases; nucleotides outside the gene matches: 15. This CDR3 has 19 residues. From germline, CDR1 is SNHLY and CDR2 FYNNEI. The CDR3 coding sequence is TGTGCCAGCAGTGGCCCGGGACAGGGCCCCTTTTTAGGCAATCAGCCCCAGCATTTT. Its translation: CASSGPGQGPFLGNQPQHF.

The chain joins TRBV7-2 to TRBJ2-3; a possible D gene is TRBD2 (7 bases). The length of the CDR3 is 17 residues. V was cut by 7 bases and J by 6 bases, with 26 bases left in between. CDR1 is SGHTA and CDR2 is FQGNSA in the germline V gene. The CDR3 loop is CASTPTARGRGGDTQYF. CDR3 bases: TGTGCCAGCACCCCCACCGCGAGGGGCAGGGGAGGGGATACGCAGTATTTT.